The rows below give T cell receptor beta chains drawn from one sample of a study of T-cell memory formation after mild COVID-19. TCRdb passed the 5' RACE reads through MiXCR, listing each CDR3 protein once. The data show 29,000 or so distinct CDR3 sequences, 16% seen once. What was sequenced was PBMCs or a T cell subset sorted from them (not recorded which). The receptors were gathered from an adult who had mild COVID-19 (a few samples of this study predate the infection). Cell type and time point are not known. The CDR3 runs from the conserved cysteine through the conserved F or W. The order of the fields is D gene, J gene, V gene, clone size, CDR3 DNA, CDR3 protein. A D gene is named only where the DNA matches it firmly. Only part of the rows carry a size: once, few, many, or a class if the clone is expanded.

D: -
J: TRBJ1-1
V: TRBV20-1
size: many
DNA: TGCAGTGCTCCGAACCGTGGGACTGAAGCTTTCTTT
CDR3: CSAPNRGTEAFF

D: -
J: TRBJ1-2
V: TRBV20-1
size: many
DNA: TGCAGTGCTAGAGGCAAATCCTATGGCTACACCTTC
CDR3: CSARGKSYGYTF

D: -
J: TRBJ2-1
V: TRBV5-6
size: -
DNA: TGTGCCAGCAGATCCCCGGGGTTCCATGAGCAGTTCTTC
CDR3: CASRSPGFHEQFF

D: TRBD2
J: TRBJ2-1
V: TRBV30
size: few
DNA: TGTGCCTGGGAGGGGCGGGGGACCTCCTACAATGAGCAGTTCTTC
CDR3: CAWEGRGTSYNEQFF

D: TRBD2
J: TRBJ2-1
V: TRBV11-2
size: many
DNA: TGTGCCAGCAGCAGACTAGCAAGCCTACGGGAGCTGGGGAATGAGCAGTTCTTC
CDR3: CASSRLASLRELGNEQFF

D: -
J: TRBJ2-3
V: TRBV20-1
size: many
DNA: TGCAGTGCTAGAGTTGGGTATGGGACAGATACGCAGTATTTT
CDR3: CSARVGYGTDTQYF

D: TRBD2
J: TRBJ2-7
V: TRBV5-4
size: many
DNA: TGTGCCAGCAGCCCCTTGCGCCGGGACGGGATGCAGCGGGACTCCTACGAGCAGTACTTC
CDR3: CASSPLRRDGMQRDSYEQYF

D: -
J: TRBJ1-4
V: TRBV5-1
size: few
DNA: TGCGCCAGCTCCCATCTTGGAACTAATGAAAAACTGTTTTTT
CDR3: CASSHLGTNEKLFF

D: -
J: TRBJ2-5
V: TRBV6-1
size: -
DNA: TGTGCCAGCAGTGCCCTAGTGCGTGAGACCCAGTACTTC
CDR3: CASSALVRETQYF

D: -
J: TRBJ1-4
V: TRBV5-1
size: many
DNA: TGCGCCAGCAGCTTAGGGAGGCCTAATGAAAAACTGTTTTTT
CDR3: CASSLGRPNEKLFF

D: TRBD2
J: TRBJ2-7
V: TRBV29-1
size: many
DNA: TGCAGCGTTGACTCCGGGACTAGCGGGGAACAGTACTTC
CDR3: CSVDSGTSGEQYF

D: -
J: TRBJ2-1
V: TRBV20-1
size: many
DNA: TGCAGTGCCCGCCCCGGGAGCATTGAGCAGTTCTTC
CDR3: CSARPGSIEQFF

D: TRBD1
J: TRBJ2-7
V: TRBV4-1
size: many
DNA: TGCGCCAGCAGCCAAGGGGCTCCGGACAGGAGCTACGAGCAGTACTTC
CDR3: CASSQGAPDRSYEQYF

D: TRBD1
J: TRBJ1-2
V: TRBV7-2
size: many
DNA: TGTGCCAGCAGCACCCGACAGGGACACTATGGCTACACCTTC
CDR3: CASSTRQGHYGYTF

D: -
J: TRBJ1-2
V: TRBV27
size: few
DNA: TGTGCCAGCTCATGGAAAGGGGGGCTGACTTATGGCTACACCTTC
CDR3: CASSWKGGLTYGYTF

D: TRBD2
J: TRBJ2-1
V: TRBV7-7
size: -
DNA: TGTGCCAGCAGCTCAGGCGCACTAGCGGGGGGTGCATATAATGAGCAGTTCTTC
CDR3: CASSSGALAGGAYNEQFF

D: -
J: TRBJ2-3
V: TRBV6-1
size: few
DNA: TGTGCCAGCAGCCTGACTAATACGCAGTATTTT
CDR3: CASSLTNTQYF

D: -
J: TRBJ2-5
V: TRBV12-3/TRBV12-4
size: -
DNA: TGTGCCAGCAGTTTCCTTAGTGAGACCCAGTACTTC
CDR3: CASSFLSETQYF

D: -
J: TRBJ1-5
V: TRBV28
size: -
DNA: TGTGCCAGCCAGTTTGGGTTGGCAGGTCAGAGGCCCCAGCATTTT
CDR3: CASQFGLAGQRPQHF

D: -
J: TRBJ2-7
V: TRBV5-1
size: many
DNA: TGCGCCAGCAGCCCCGGGGGAAGCACAAGCACCTACGAGCAGTACTTC
CDR3: CASSPGGSTSTYEQYF

D: -
J: TRBJ2-7
V: TRBV2
size: many
DNA: TGTGCCAGCAGAGTAACAGGGATCGAGCAGTACTTC
CDR3: CASRVTGIEQYF

D: -
J: TRBJ2-1
V: TRBV5-6
size: many
DNA: TGTGCCAGCAGCCCCGAGGGACGGCACAATGAGCAGTTCTTC
CDR3: CASSPEGRHNEQFF

D: TRBD2
J: TRBJ2-1
V: TRBV20-1
size: -
DNA: TGCAGTGCGTTGACTCTAGCGGGGGCCTACAATGAGCAGTTCTTC
CDR3: CSALTLAGAYNEQFF

D: -
J: TRBJ1-2
V: TRBV4-1
size: few
DNA: TGCGCCAGCAGCCAAGATGGACTAGGCTACACCTTC
CDR3: CASSQDGLGYTF

D: -
J: TRBJ2-3
V: TRBV2
size: many
DNA: TGTGCCAGCAGTGAAAGGATGAGTCGGGGAGATACGCAGTATTTT
CDR3: CASSERMSRGDTQYF

D: -
J: TRBJ2-1
V: TRBV10-3
size: many
DNA: TGTGCCATCGGCGGGTCTCCCTCCGAAGAGCAGTTCTTC
CDR3: CAIGGSPSEEQFF